These 12 T cell receptor beta chains originate from one sample sequenced in a study of blood T cell repertoires in COVID-19 (dated by TCRdb to the early 2020s). Preparation of the library involved the immunoSEQ multiplex PCR assay. Sourced from immuneACCESS, this table was stored by TCRdb with only in-frame sequences that have V and J called. A share of the clones is absent; for the studies checked, an unresolved V gene accounts for under half, and the remainder has no known explanation. The sample table contains 120,000 or so clones; only one count was recorded for less than 85% of them. The ten largest clones add up to 3.8% of the sample. The specimen was peripheral blood. The receptor set was obtained from an elderly woman with acute or convalescent COVID-19.

CDR3 protein: CASSRRAGSYNEQFF. The CDR3 DNA reads as TGTGCCAGCAGCCGACGAGCAGGGTCGTACAATGAGCAGTTCTTC. The chain couples TRBV3-1 (or the pseudogene TRBV3-2) to TRBJ2-1, with D perhaps matching TRBD1 (5 bases). The CDR3 totals 15 residues. V dropped 4 bases and J dropped 4 bases, with 14 bases sitting between them. Germline CDR1 and CDR2: LGHDT and YNNKEL (reference sequence).

The V call is TRBV28, the J call TRBJ2-7; D is ambiguous. In germline, CDR1 is MDHEN, CDR2 SYDVKM. This CDR3 contains 16 residues. V gave up 7 bases and J gave up 0 bases, with 19 bases separating them. The CDR3 sequence is CASKKKGFAVSYEQYF. The CDR3 DNA follows: TGTGCCAGCAAAAAAAAAGGTTTCGCGGTCTCCTACGAGCAGTACTTC.

This clone came up once. V gene TRBV9 combines with J gene TRBJ2-3; TRBD2 aligns across 10 bases. With 1 base clipped from V and 2 bases from J, the junction kept 1 base outside the gene matches. The CDR3 runs 15 residues. CDR1 is SGDLS and CDR2 is YYNGEE in the germline V gene. The CDR3 spells CASSVLAGDTDTQYF. Here the CDR3 DNA reads TGTGCCAGCAGCGTACTAGCGGGGGACACAGATACGCAGTATTTT.

This clone was seen only a few times. Other DNA variants within this sample encode the same CDR3. The chain links TRBV4-3 to TRBJ2-7; 11 bases fit TRBD2. CDR3 size: 15 residues. Per germline, CDR1 LGHNA and CDR2 YSLEER. Trimming cost V 1 base and J 2 bases; bases outside gene matches: 1. The CDR3 nucleotides read TGCGCCAGCAGCCAAGGACTAGCGGGGACCTACGAGCAGTACTTC. This encodes CASSQGLAGTYEQYF.

For the CDR3, the DNA is TGTGCCAGCAGCATAGGGACAGGGCACGGCAGAGAGACCCAGTACTTC. This encodes CASSIGTGHGRETQYF. The V call is TRBV11-3, the J call TRBJ2-5, with 9 bases that match TRBD1. CDR3 length equals 16 residues. CDR1 and CDR2 (germline): SGHNT, YENEEA. The V segment lost 5 bases and the J segment 4 bases; nucleotides outside the gene matches: 11.

This chain connects TRBV6-6 to TRBJ1-1, with 9 bases that match TRBD1. Germline V gene lookup returns CDR1 MNHNY and CDR2 SVGAGI (reference sequence). The V gene end was trimmed by 2 bases and the J gene end by 1 base; junction bases not matched to a gene: 2. This CDR3 spans 15 amino acids. The CDR3 reads CASSYRQGENTEAFF. In nucleotides, the CDR3 is TGTGCCAGCAGTTACAGACAGGGGGAGAACACTGAAGCTTTCTTT.

This chain links TRBV11-2 with TRBJ2-7; D is unclear. V dropped 1 base and J dropped 6 bases, with 10 bases sitting between them. CDR3 length equals 13 residues. Germline CDR1 reads SGHAT; CDR2 reads FQNNGV. Here the CDR3 reads CASSLAWSGEQYF. The CDR3, as DNA: TGTGCCAGCAGCTTAGCCTGGTCGGGCGAGCAGTACTTC.

This chain connects TRBV4-1 to TRBJ2-3; 7 nucleotides match TRBD1. Germline assignment: CDR1 MGHRA and CDR2 YSYEKL. The CDR3 is 13 amino acids. The trim removed 4 bases at V and 4 bases at J, leaving 2 bases unmatched. The CDR3 reads CASSPGQSDTQYF. As DNA, the CDR3 is TGCGCCAGCAGCCCGGGACAGTCAGATACGCAGTATTTT.

This chain uses TRBV21-1 with TRBJ1-1; the table calls TRBD1, which could not be checked here. TRBV21-1 is noted as a pseudogene. This CDR3 contains 14 residues. This CDR3 reads CASSSRGPNTEAFF. The CDR3 coding sequence is TGTGCCAGCAGCAGCAGGGGCCCGAACACTGAAGCTTTCTTT.

V is TRBV24-1 and J is TRBJ2-1, with 10 bases identical to TRBD1. CDR3 length: 16 amino acids. With 3 bases clipped from V and 7 bases from J, the junction kept 8 bases outside the gene matches. CDR1 and CDR2 (germline): KGHDR, SFDVKD. CDR3 protein: CATSDPGQGNRNEQFF. CDR3 DNA: TGTGCCACCAGTGATCCGGGACAGGGGAATCGGAATGAGCAGTTCTTC.

This rearrangement joins TRBV6-6 to TRBJ1-1, with a weak D call TRBD1 (6 bases). Trimming left V 3 bases short and J 1 base short, with 9 bases between. The CDR3 consists of 14 residues. In germline, CDR1 is MNHNY, CDR2 SVGAGI (reference sequence). The CDR3 loop is CASSYAQGNTEAFF. CDR3 nucleotides: TGTGCCAGCAGTTATGCACAGGGGAACACTGAAGCTTTCTTT.

The chain is built from TRBV6-6 and TRBJ2-1; TRBD1 is a possible D gene (8 bases). In germline, CDR1 is MNHNY, CDR2 SVGAGI (reference sequence). V was shortened by 8 bases and J by 7 bases, with 18 bases between the two germline ends. The CDR3 length is 14 residues. The DNA of the CDR3 is TGTGCCAGCGAACCCGGACAGGGAGGGAATGAGCAGTTCTTC. It specifies CASEPGQGGNEQFF.